A single sample gave rise to the 10 T cell receptor gamma chains below, sequenced in a study of γδ T cells in repeated Plasmodium falciparum infection. TCRdb ran CATT on the multiplex PCR reads. The table has approximately 28,000 gamma-chain clones, over 2.5% seen once; the top ten hold about 30%. Gammadelta T cells were flow-sorted from PBMC into Vgamma9/Vdelta2+ and Vdelta2-negative populations for bulk analysis. Sequences were obtained from gamma-delta T cells from blood. These receptor sequences come from a pool of human donors (malaria-infected and uninfected, not separated).

Details on this clone: The protein TCRdb lists belongs to a much larger clone and differs from this DNA's translation at residue 11, which points to a read error; the protein shown is made from the DNA. The V gene is listed as TRGV9; no J gene was called. Germline assignment: CDR1 GITISATS and CDR2 ISYDGTV (reference sequence). The CDR3 contains 14 residues. The CDR3, as DNA: TGTGCCTTGTGGGAGGTGCAATGTTATTATAATAAACTCTTT. Residues: CALWEVQCYYNKLF.

This clone occurred a few times. Translating this DNA gives a protein that differs at residue 8 from the TCRdb one, which belongs to a much larger clone; a read error is likely, and the protein shown is this translation. This rearrangement joins TRGV2 to TRGJ1 or TRGJ2. The J segment lost 7 bases and the V segment lost 0 bases, leaving 6 bases of the junction unmatched. Germline values: CDR1 EGSNGY, CDR2 YDSYNSKV. The CDR3 is 13 residues long. DNA for the CDR3: TGTGCCACCTGGGACGGGCTCCAATATAAGAAACTCTTT. Its protein product is CATWDGLQYKKLF.

This clone was found a few times. This chain links TRGV4 with TRGJ1 or TRGJ2. The trim removed 9 bases at V and 9 bases at J, leaving 11 bases unmatched. The V gene's germline CDR1 is EGSTGY and CDR2 YDSYTSSV. The CDR3 loop spans 11 amino acids. The CDR3: CATVENCKKLF. CDR3 coding DNA: TGTGCCACCGTGGAGAATTGTAAGAAACTCTTT.

Only a few counts were recorded for this clone. A far larger clone lies a single base away; this is likely a read error. This specimen includes other DNA sequences encoding the same CDR3. The CDR3 nucleotides are TGCGCCTTGTGGGAGGTGCGGGGAAGTTACATAGGGAGTAGTGATTGGATCAAGACGTTT. Protein: CALWEVRGSYIGSSDWIKTF. This chain joins TRGV9 and TRGJP2. No J segment appears in TCRdb, so it was assigned here by matching the sequence to germline. Germline-derived CDR1 and CDR2 are GITISATS and ISYDGTV (reference sequence). This CDR3 comprises 20 residues.

In its sample, this clone was seen many times. TCRdb lists the protein of a much larger clone for this DNA, which differs at residue 11, so this is likely a read error; the protein given here is translated from the DNA itself. The V gene is TRGV4, the J gene TRGJ1 or TRGJ2. Germline loops: CDR1 EGSTGY, CDR2 YDSYTSSV. The CDR3 has 13 amino acids. The CDR3 region is CATWDGRLYKELF. Written as DNA, the CDR3 is TGTGCCACCTGGGATGGGCGGCTTTATAAGGAACTCTTT.

Many counts were recorded for this clone. The chain employs TRGV9 and TRGJP2. The CDR3 sequence is 14 residues long. CDR1 is GITISATS, CDR2 ISYDGTV, per germline (reference sequence). The junction had 4 bases not matched to a gene; V was cut back by 0 bases and J by 6 bases. CDR3 DNA sequence: TGTGCCTTGTGGGAGGTGGATGGTGATTGGATCAAGACGTTT. This gives the protein CALWEVDGDWIKTF.

This clone was counted ten times or more. This may arise from a read error, as a much more abundant clone is one base away. The J gene is TRGJ1 or TRGJ2, the V gene TRGV2. TCRdb supplies no J gene; here it was assigned by aligning the nucleotide sequence to germline. V gave up 0 bases and J gave up 4 bases; unmatched junction bases: 6. This CDR3 has 14 residues. CDR1 is EGSNGY and CDR2 is YDSYNSKV in the germline V gene. The CDR3 DNA reads TGTGCCACCTGGGACGGGCGGGGCTATTATAAGAAACTCTTT. This encodes CATWDGRGYYKKLF.

Notes on this clone: A far larger clone is one base from this, pointing to a likely read error. At the DNA level, this CDR3 is encoded by other sequences in the same sample as well. The chain is built from TRGV4 and TRGJ1 or TRGJ2. Here the J gene came from matching the DNA to germline, since TCRdb omits it. Germline values: CDR1 EGSTGY, CDR2 YDSYTSSV. With V trimmed by 2 bases and J by 3 bases, 7 bases remained unmatched. The CDR3 extends over 14 amino acids. The CDR3 sequence: CATWDETRYYKKLF. The CDR3 DNA sequence: TGTGCCACCTGGGATGAGACTCGTTATTATAAGAAACTCTTT.

This clone was seen more than once but under ten times. V usage is TRGV2 and J usage is TRGJP2. The CDR3 runs 15 residues. J was trimmed by 2 bases and V by 1 base; bases with no gene match: 4. In germline, CDR1 is EGSNGY, CDR2 YDSYNSKV. The CDR3 protein is CATWDGKSSDWIKTF. The CDR3 coding sequence is TGTGCCACCTGGGACGGAAAGAGTAGTGATTGGATCAAGACGTTT.

As regards this clone: TCRdb has a much larger clone's protein, which differs at residue 10 from the translation of this DNA, likely because of a read error; what is shown is the protein translated from the DNA. In DNA form, the CDR3 reads TGTGCCTTGTGGGAGGTGACGGACTATCATAAGAAACTCTTT. It encodes CALWEVTDYHKKLF. V gene TRGV9 combines with J gene TRGJ1 or TRGJ2. TCRdb does not report a J gene; here it was assigned by matching the DNA to germline references. This CDR3 spans 14 amino acids. With 0 bases clipped from V and 8 bases from J, the junction kept 10 bases outside the gene matches. Germline V CDR1 and CDR2: GITISATS, ISYDGTV (reference sequence).